One sample yielded the 20 T cell receptor beta chains listed below, sequenced in a study of OX40 agonist ivuxolimab in advanced cancers. The library was prepared using the immunoSEQ multiplex PCR assay. Here the immuneACCESS table is served through TCRdb, limited to in-frame sequences with V and J called. Missing clones are a known gap in these copies; in checked studies unresolved V genes cover under half, and the rest lacks a known reason. The sample table lists more than 15,000 clones, around four fifths of them with a count of one. The ten largest account for roughly 30% of the sample. This material consisted of CD4+ or CD8+ T cells sorted from blood, taken in a trial of the OX40 agonist ivuxolimab. The receptors originated from an adult with an advanced solid tumor such as melanoma, head and neck, liver or kidney cancer.

As DNA, the CDR3 is TGCAGCGTTGCCCCGGGACACTTATCCTACGAGCAGTACTTC. Its protein is CSVAPGHLSYEQYF. This chain connects TRBV29-1 to TRBJ2-7; TRBD1 is a possible D gene (6 bases). Germline V lookup: CDR1 SQVTM, CDR2 ANQGSEA. Trimming cost V 4 bases and J 1 base, with 14 bases left between them. The CDR3 length is 14 residues.

The rearrangement links TRBV28 to TRBJ2-6; D gene uncertain. Germline V lookup: CDR1 MDHEN, CDR2 SYDVKM. The CDR3 sequence is 15 residues long. The V end lost 6 bases, the J end lost 1 base, and 10 bases lay between the germline ends. The CDR3 nucleotides are TGTGCCAGCAGCCCCGGGTTTTCTGGGGCCAACGTCCTGACTTTC. Translation gives CASSPGFSGANVLTF.

The chain joins TRBV5-4 to TRBJ2-7, with 10 bases aligning to TRBD2. Germline loops: CDR1 SGHNT, CDR2 YYREEE (reference sequence). The CDR3 is made up of 16 amino acids. The V segment lost 4 bases and the J segment 5 bases; nucleotides outside the gene matches: 12. CDR3 DNA sequence: TGTGCCAGCAGCCCCCTCCTAGCGGGAGTGAATAACGAGCAGTACTTC. It codes for CASSPLLAGVNNEQYF.

This chain links TRBV7-8 with TRBJ2-7; no clear D. The length of the CDR3 is 13 residues. Deletions cut 6 bases from V and 3 bases from J, with 12 bases between. Per germline, CDR1 SGHVS and CDR2 FQNEAQ. The CDR3 protein is CASRLDGFYEQYF. The CDR3 DNA is TGTGCCAGCAGACTCGACGGTTTCTACGAGCAGTACTTC.

Concerning this clone: This same CDR3 is encoded by further DNA sequences in the sample. The chain carries TRBV5-6 and TRBJ1-1; D possibly corresponds to TRBD1 (5 bases). CDR3 length equals 13 residues. V was trimmed by 4 bases and J by 1 base, leaving 8 bases between them. Per germline, CDR1 SGHDT and CDR2 YYEEEE. CDR3 sequence reads: CASSVGPNTEAFF. CDR3 nucleotides: TGTGCCAGCAGCGTGGGACCGAACACTGAAGCTTTCTTT.

The genes are TRBV7-8 and TRBJ2-7, with D uncertain. In germline, CDR1 is SGHVS, CDR2 FQNEAQ. The CDR3 loop spans 17 amino acids. Deletions cut 1 base from V and 5 bases from J, with 21 bases between. CDR3 in amino acids: CASSLVAGPTSLNEQYF. CDR3 DNA sequence: TGTGCCAGCAGCTTAGTTGCAGGCCCCACCTCCCTGAACGAGCAGTACTTC.

This sequence joins TRBV27 and TRBJ1-2; 9 nucleotides align to TRBD1. V lost 6 bases, J lost 2 bases, and 4 bases stayed unmatched. In germline, CDR1 is MNHEY, CDR2 SMNVEV (reference sequence). The length of the CDR3 is 14 residues. This CDR3 reads CASRHRGPNYGYTF. CDR3 DNA sequence: TGTGCCAGCAGGCACAGGGGGCCGAACTATGGCTACACCTTC.

V is TRBV6-6 and J is TRBJ2-7; 7 nucleotides align to TRBD2. CDR1 and CDR2 (germline): MNHNY, SVGAGI (reference sequence). V dropped 6 bases and J dropped 2; count of bases not matched to a gene: 1. The CDR3 sequence is 12 residues long. The CDR3 sequence: CASRGGAYEQYF. CDR3 DNA sequence: TGTGCCAGCAGGGGGGGGGCCTACGAGCAGTACTTC.

This clone was seen only a few times. The chain carries TRBV7-9 and TRBJ2-1; 9 positions agree with TRBD1. V gave up 5 bases and J gave up 6 bases; unmatched junction bases: 11. Germline CDR1 and CDR2: SEHNR and FQNEAQ (reference sequence). This CDR3 contains 16 residues. CDR3 amino acids: CASSNMRDRVGNEQFF. Written as DNA, the CDR3 is TGTGCCAGCAGCAACATGCGGGACAGGGTAGGCAATGAGCAGTTCTTC.

The V and J genes are TRBV2 and TRBJ2-7, with D perhaps TRBD1 (6 bases). The V end lost 4 bases, the J end lost 5 bases, and 18 bases lay between the germline ends. CDR1 and CDR2 (germline): SNHLY, FYNNEI. This CDR3 region has 15 residues. CDR3 amino acids: CASSASQGILNEQYF. The CDR3 nucleotides read TGTGCCAGCAGTGCATCCCAGGGGATTCTGAACGAGCAGTACTTC.

The genes are TRBV6-5 and TRBJ1-2; a possible D gene is TRBD1 (5 bases). CDR3 length: 15 residues. The germline V gene encodes CDR1 MNHEY and CDR2 SVGAGI. V gave up 0 bases and J gave up 4 bases, with 12 bases separating them. The CDR3 loop is CASSYSRGVGYGYTF. Here the CDR3 DNA reads TGTGCCAGCAGTTACTCGAGAGGGGTGGGCTATGGCTACACCTTC.

This clone is categorized as medium-sized. This chain links TRBV5-5 with TRBJ1-5; the D is unclear. The germline V gene encodes CDR1 SGHKS and CDR2 YYEKEE (reference sequence). The germline V and J ends were trimmed by 6 bases and 4 bases, with 14 bases remaining between them. The CDR3 spans 14 residues. CDR3 amino acids: CASIGFWSNQPQHF. CDR3 coding DNA: TGTGCCAGCATAGGGTTTTGGAGTAATCAGCCCCAGCATTTT.

This clone came up a few times. CDR3 loop: CASSRDRGTGANVLTF. In DNA form, the CDR3 reads TGTGCCAGCAGTCGGGACAGGGGAACTGGGGCCAACGTCCTGACTTTC. This chain uses TRBV5-4 with TRBJ2-6; 10 nucleotides line up with TRBD1. The germline gives CDR1 SGHNT, CDR2 YYREEE (reference sequence). After removal of 5 bases from V and 2 bases from J, the junction contained 4 bases not matched to a gene. The CDR3 extends over 16 amino acids. Complete variable domain (other parts from reference TRBV5-4 and TRBJ2-6): ETGVTQSPTHLIKTRGQQVTLRCSSQSGHNTVSWYQQALGQGPQFIFQYYREEENGRGNFPPRFSGLQFPNYSSELNVNALELDDSALYLCASSRDRGTGANVLTFGAGSRLTVL.

The chain couples TRBV6-5 to TRBJ2-7, with D perhaps matching TRBD1 (6 bases). CDR3 size: 15 residues. The germline V and J ends were trimmed by 5 bases and 2 bases, with 16 bases remaining between them. Germline assignment: CDR1 MNHEY and CDR2 SVGAGI. CDR3 coding DNA: TGTGCCAGCAGTCAGGGGTCTGTGAGACCCTACGAGCAGTACTTC. It yields the protein CASSQGSVRPYEQYF.

The table lists this clone with a few counts. The gene calls are TRBV27 and TRBJ2-1; 9 bases match TRBD2. CDR1 and CDR2 from the germline V gene are MNHEY and SMNVEV (reference sequence). Unmatched junction bases numbered 4, after V lost 5 bases and J lost 2 bases. The CDR3 totals 15 residues. In DNA, the CDR3 is TGTGCCAGCAGTAGCGGGGGGAGACCCTACAATGAGCAGTTCTTC. Translating gives CASSSGGRPYNEQFF.

The chain links TRBV11-2 to TRBJ2-3, with 9 bases identical to TRBD1. Germline V lookup: CDR1 SGHAT, CDR2 FQNNGV. V lost 1 base, J lost 4 bases, and 3 bases stayed unmatched. CDR3 length: 15 residues. Written as DNA, the CDR3 is TGTGCCAGCAGCTTAGTGGGGACAGGGTCAGATACGCAGTATTTT. It yields the protein CASSLVGTGSDTQYF.

V is TRBV9 and J is TRBJ1-1, with 7 nucleotides matching TRBD1. Per the germline V gene, CDR1 is SGDLS and CDR2 is YYNGEE. Trimming took 3 bases from V and 6 from J; bases not matched to a gene: 8. This CDR3 contains 14 residues. The CDR3 DNA is TGTGCCAGCAGCGCAGCAGGGGGTCGGGCTGAAGCTTTCTTT. Amino acid sequence: CASSAAGGRAEAFF.

V and J are TRBV9 and TRBJ1-4; 8 bases map to TRBD1. This CDR3 spans 15 amino acids. J was trimmed by 6 bases and V by 1 base; bases with no gene match: 5. Per germline, CDR1 SGDLS and CDR2 YYNGEE. The CDR3 reads CASSVRDRIDEKLFF. The CDR3 nucleotides read TGTGCCAGCAGCGTACGGGACAGGATAGATGAAAAACTGTTTTTT.

This sequence joins TRBV6-5 and TRBJ2-1; perhaps TRBD1 as D (6 bases). Per the germline V gene, CDR1 is MNHEY and CDR2 is SVGAGI. Trimming removed 4 bases from V and 3 bases from J, with 10 bases in between. CDR3 length: 14 residues. As DNA, the CDR3 is TGTGCCAGCAGTTCCCGGGACAACTACAATGAGCAGTTCTTC. Translating it yields CASSSRDNYNEQFF.

This clone was counted a few times. This chain links TRBV7-2 with TRBJ1-3; D gene ambiguous. In germline, CDR1 is SGHTA, CDR2 FQGNSA. The CDR3 totals 12 residues. V lost 2 bases and J lost 3, with 2 bases in between. CDR3 protein: CASSLNGNTIYF. CDR3 sequence (DNA): TGTGCCAGCAGCTTAAATGGAAACACCATATATTTT.